This is a list of T cell receptor beta chains from one sample in a study of blood T cell repertoires in COVID-19. Libraries were prepared by immunoSEQ multiplex PCR; TCRdb keeps only in-frame clonotypes and omits some of them. This sample has around 100,000 clones; about 90% occur once, and the top ten carry 3% to 3.5%. The sequencing sample was made of peripheral blood. The receptors were gathered from a man between 50 and 59 years old in a cohort sampled during active COVID-19. The CDR3 runs from the conserved cysteine through the conserved F or W. The D gene is left open where the match is weak. Clone sizes are given selectively: once, few, many, or a class where the clone is expanded.

TGTGCCAGTAGTACCGGGCAGGGGATGGGGGAGACCCAGTACTTC	CASSTGQGMGETQYF	few	TRBV19	TRBJ2-5	-
TGTGCCAGCAGTCCACTCGACTCCCCCCGCGGCGGGGAGCTGTTTTTT	CASSPLDSPRGGELFF	-	TRBV28	TRBJ2-2	-
TGTGCCAGCAGCTTAAGGGGAGAGCAGTTCTTC	CASSLRGEQFF	-	TRBV7-2	TRBJ2-1	-
TGTGCCAGTAGTAGGACTAGCGGGACTAGCACAGATACGCAGTATTTT	CASSRTSGTSTDTQYF	-	TRBV19	TRBJ2-3	TRBD2
TGTGCCAGTAGGACGACAGGATTTCGTGAGACTGAAGCTTTCTTT	CASRTTGFRETEAFF	-	TRBV19	TRBJ1-1	-
TGTGCCAGCAGCTCCGCTCAGGGGTATGAGCAGTTCTTC	CASSSAQGYEQFF	once	TRBV5-8	TRBJ2-1	-
TGTGCCAGCAGCCAAGATCACAGCGGGGGGGCACGGAATGAGCAGTTCTTC	CASSQDHSGGARNEQFF	-	TRBV4-2	TRBJ2-1	TRBD2
TGCAGCGCCCAACATAGCAATCAGCCCCAGCATTTT	CSAQHSNQPQHF	once	TRBV29-1	TRBJ1-5	-
TGTGCCACCAGTGACCCTCAGGGGAACCGCTACGAGCAGTACTTC	CATSDPQGNRYEQYF	-	TRBV24-1	TRBJ2-7	-
TGTGCCACCGATAACGGGATTACATCAACTGGGGCCAACGTCCTGACTTTC	CATDNGITSTGANVLTF	-	TRBV28	TRBJ2-6	-
TGTGCCAGCAGCCCCATAGCGGGGGGTCCAGATACGCAGTATTTT	CASSPIAGGPDTQYF	-	TRBV7-6	TRBJ2-3	TRBD2
TGTGCCAGCAGTGGAGTAGCCACCACAGATACGCAGTATTTT	CASSGVATTDTQYF	-	TRBV2	TRBJ2-3	-
TGTGCCAGTAGTAAGCCAGGGGTAGATAGCACTGAAGCTTTCTTT	CASSKPGVDSTEAFF	-	TRBV19	TRBJ1-1	-
TGTGCCAGCAGCTTGAGCTCTGGAAACACCATATATTTT	CASSLSSGNTIYF	once	TRBV7-8	TRBJ1-3	-
TGTGCCAGCAGCCCCGTCCTCGGAGGGGCGACCCAGTACTTC	CASSPVLGGATQYF	-	TRBV4-2	TRBJ2-5	-
TGTGCCAGCAGTGGACTGGGAGTAAGCTCCTATAATTCACCCCTCCACTTT	CASSGLGVSSYNSPLHF	-	TRBV6-1	TRBJ1-6	-
TGTGCCGGCAGCGTACAGGGTGCCGGGGAGCTGTTTTTT	CAGSVQGAGELFF	-	TRBV11-3	TRBJ2-2	-
TGTGCCAGCAAACCCCCGACAGGGGTGAACACTGAAGCTTTCTTT	CASKPPTGVNTEAFF	-	TRBV2	TRBJ1-1	TRBD1
TGTGCCAGCAGCCCCGTACTACTAGCGGGGTATAATGAGCAGTTCTTC	CASSPVLLAGYNEQFF	once	TRBV11-2	TRBJ2-1	TRBD2
TGTGCCAGCAGTCCACCAGGGGGCGGGCTGTTTTTT	CASSPPGGGLFF	-	TRBV9	TRBJ2-2	TRBD1
TGCGCCAGCAGCCCAGGGACGGGGAGGGCCACTGAAGCTTTCTTT	CASSPGTGRATEAFF	-	TRBV5-1	TRBJ1-1	-
TGTGCCATCAGCCGTGAGGGAGGGGGGACAGGAACGACGTATTCCTACAATGAGCAGTTCTTC	CAISREGGGTGTTYSYNEQFF	-	TRBV10-3	TRBJ2-1	-
TGTGCCAGCAGCTTGGGGGGGTTCACAGATACGCAGTATTTT	CASSLGGFTDTQYF	few	TRBV11-3	TRBJ2-3	TRBD2
TGTGCCAGCTCACGGGACAGGGGCGGCACAGATACGCAGTATTTT	CASSRDRGGTDTQYF	-	TRBV18	TRBJ2-3	TRBD1
TGTGCCAGCAGCGTAGGGAGGCTAGCGGGACTCGAACTAGGGGGCACCGGGGAGCTGTTTTTT	CASSVGRLAGLELGGTGELFF	-	TRBV9	TRBJ2-2	TRBD2
TGCGCCAGCAGCTCCTGGACAGGGGGCGAGGGCTACACCTTC	CASSSWTGGEGYTF	-	TRBV5-1	TRBJ1-2	TRBD1
TGTGCCAGTACCTCCGGGACAGTGAACACTGAAGCTTTCTTT	CASTSGTVNTEAFF	-	TRBV19	TRBJ1-1	TRBD1
TGTGCCAGTACGCGGGGTAATGAAAAACTGTTTTTT	CASTRGNEKLFF	-	TRBV19	TRBJ1-4	-
TGTGCCAGCAGTTTGCTGGGAGGGCTGAATGGCTACACCTTC	CASSLLGGLNGYTF	-	TRBV6-5	TRBJ1-2	-
TGTGCCAGCAGATCTATCCGCTCTGGGGCCAACGTCCTGACTTTC	CASRSIRSGANVLTF	-	TRBV11-2	TRBJ2-6	-
TGTGCCAGCAGCGCCAACCAGGGGTTCGGCACCGGGGAGCTGTTTTTT	CASSANQGFGTGELFF	-	TRBV9	TRBJ2-2	-
TGTGCCAGTAGTATAGAACAGGGGCGCAAGCCACTTTATGGCTACACCTTC	CASSIEQGRKPLYGYTF	-	TRBV19	TRBJ1-2	TRBD1
TGTGCCAGCACCGATACAGGGGGCGTATCTGAAGCTTTCTTT	CASTDTGGVSEAFF	-	TRBV7-9	TRBJ1-1	TRBD1
TGCGCCAGCAGTGACCCCGGACAGGTCGGGGAGACCCAGTACTTC	CASSDPGQVGETQYF	-	TRBV10-1	TRBJ2-5	TRBD1
TGTGCCATCAGTGAGCCGGGAACTGAGCAGTTCTTC	CAISEPGTEQFF	-	TRBV10-3	TRBJ2-1	-
TGTGCCAGCAGCTGGGGACAGGACGCCTCCCCCTTCTTC	CASSWGQDASPFF	-	TRBV5-6	TRBJ1-2	TRBD1
TGTGCCAGCAGTCTGGGGGGGGCGAACACCGGGGAGCTGTTTTTT	CASSLGGANTGELFF	-	TRBV2	TRBJ2-2	TRBD2
TGTGCCAGCGGGCAGAGCACTGAAGCTTTCTTT	CASGQSTEAFF	-	TRBV25-1	TRBJ1-1	-
TGTGCCAGCAGTTTGGCCCGCGGGGTCGGTGCGCAGTATTTT	CASSLARGVGAQYF	-	TRBV28	TRBJ2-3	-
TGCGCCAGCAGCTTGGGGTTGGGACAGACAACCGAGAACTATGGCTACACCTTC	CASSLGLGQTTENYGYTF	-	TRBV5-1	TRBJ1-2	TRBD1